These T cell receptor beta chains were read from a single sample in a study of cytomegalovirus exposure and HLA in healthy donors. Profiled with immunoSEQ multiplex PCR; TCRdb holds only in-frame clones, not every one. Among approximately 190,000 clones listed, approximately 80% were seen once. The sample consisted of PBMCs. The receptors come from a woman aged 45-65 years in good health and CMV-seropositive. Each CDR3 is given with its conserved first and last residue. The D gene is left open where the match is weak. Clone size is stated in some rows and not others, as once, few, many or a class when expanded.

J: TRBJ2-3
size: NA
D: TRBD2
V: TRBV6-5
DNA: TGTGCCAGCAGTTACTCCGGGGGGACCACAGATACGCAGTATTTT
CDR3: CASSYSGGTTDTQYF

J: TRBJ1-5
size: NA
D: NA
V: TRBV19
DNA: TGTGCCAGTAGTCTAAGAAGCAATCAGCCCCAGCATTTT
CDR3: CASSLRSNQPQHF

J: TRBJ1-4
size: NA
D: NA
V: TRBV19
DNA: TGTGCCAGTAGCATAGGGCAGGGGAATAATGAAAAACTGTTTTTT
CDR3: CASSIGQGNNEKLFF

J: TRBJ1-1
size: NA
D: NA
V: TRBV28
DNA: TGTGCCAGCAGTACGCTACAGCCTGAAGCTTTCTTT
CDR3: CASSTLQPEAFF

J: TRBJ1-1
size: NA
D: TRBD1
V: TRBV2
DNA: TGTGCCTGCAGGGGACAGGGGAACACTGAAGCTTTCTTT
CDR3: CACRGQGNTEAFF

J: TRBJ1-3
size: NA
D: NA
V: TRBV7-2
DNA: TGTGCCAGCAGCCCGGCCGGGACTGGAAACACCATATATTTT
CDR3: CASSPAGTGNTIYF

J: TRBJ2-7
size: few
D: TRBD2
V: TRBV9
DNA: TGTGCCAGCAGAATGATAGCGGGGGGTTACGAGCAGTACTTC
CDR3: CASRMIAGGYEQYF

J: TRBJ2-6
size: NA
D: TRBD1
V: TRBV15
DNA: TGTGCCACCGATTCGTGGTCCGACAGGGGGCCTACTGGGGCCAACGTCCTGACTTTC
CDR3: CATDSWSDRGPTGANVLTF

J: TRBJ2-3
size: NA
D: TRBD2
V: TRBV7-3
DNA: TGTGCCAGCAGCTCTATCCCCCTAGCGGGGGGGCTTGGCACGCAGTATTTT
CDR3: CASSSIPLAGGLGTQYF

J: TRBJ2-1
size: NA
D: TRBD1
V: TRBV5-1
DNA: TGCGCCAGCAGGTTAGGGCAGGGGGTTTACGAGCAGTTCTTC
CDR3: CASRLGQGVYEQFF

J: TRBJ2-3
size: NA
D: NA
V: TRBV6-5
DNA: TGTGCCAGCGGGGGGTCGTCTAGCACAGATACGCAGTATTTT
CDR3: CASGGSSSTDTQYF

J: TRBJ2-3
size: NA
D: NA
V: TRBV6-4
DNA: TGTGCCAGCAGTGACTCGGGCAGCACAGATACGCAGTATTTT
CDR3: CASSDSGSTDTQYF

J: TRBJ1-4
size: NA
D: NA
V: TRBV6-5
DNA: TGTGCCAGCAGTTCGGGGAGGGGGGGGGAAAAACTGTTTTTT
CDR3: CASSSGRGGEKLFF

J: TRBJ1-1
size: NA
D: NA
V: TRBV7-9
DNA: TGTGCCAGCAGTTCCCTCATTGGGGGGTACACTGAAGCTTTCTTT
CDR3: CASSSLIGGYTEAFF

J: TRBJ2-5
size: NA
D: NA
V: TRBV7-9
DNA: TGTGCCAGCAGCACGTCCCTGGGTGTCGGGTGGACCCAGTACTTC
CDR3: CASSTSLGVGWTQYF

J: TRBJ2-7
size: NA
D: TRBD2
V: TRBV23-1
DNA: TGCGCCAGCAGAAGTAGGACTAGCTCCTATAACCCCGGTTTTACGGAACTAGCCTACGAGCAGTACTTC
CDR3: CASRSRTSSYNPGFTELAYEQYF

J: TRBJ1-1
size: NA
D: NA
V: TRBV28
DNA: TGTGCCAGCGGGGGGACTCTGAACACTGAAGCTTTCTTT
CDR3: CASGGTLNTEAFF

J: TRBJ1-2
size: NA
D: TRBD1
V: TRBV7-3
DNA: TGTGCCAGCAGCCCACGGACAGGGGGCAACACCTTC
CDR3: CASSPRTGGNTF

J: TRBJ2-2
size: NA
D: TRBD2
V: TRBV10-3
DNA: TGTGCCATCAGTCGGACTAGCGGGGGGCCGAAGAACACCGGGGAGCTGTTTTTT
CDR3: CAISRTSGGPKNTGELFF

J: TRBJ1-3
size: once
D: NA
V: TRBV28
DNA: TGTGCCAGCAGCCCCGGACAGTTTGCTCCTTCTGGAAACACCATATATTTT
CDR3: CASSPGQFAPSGNTIYF

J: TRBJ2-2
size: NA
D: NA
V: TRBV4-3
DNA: TGCGCCAGCAGCCAAGAACTCGCAGGGATGAGTTATGGCGGGGAGCTGTTTTTT
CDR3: CASSQELAGMSYGGELFF

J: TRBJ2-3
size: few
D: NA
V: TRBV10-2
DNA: TGCGCCAGCAGTGAGTCTCATATGGGGGGTAGCACAGATACGCAGTATTTT
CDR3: CASSESHMGGSTDTQYF

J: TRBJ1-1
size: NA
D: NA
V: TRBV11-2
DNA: TGTGCCAGCAGCTTCAGGGGAGGGGGCACTGAAGCTTTCTTT
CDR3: CASSFRGGGTEAFF

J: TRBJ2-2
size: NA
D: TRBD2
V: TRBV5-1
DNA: TGCGCCAGCAGCTTAGGACTAGCGGGGACCGGGGAGCTGTTTTTT
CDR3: CASSLGLAGTGELFF

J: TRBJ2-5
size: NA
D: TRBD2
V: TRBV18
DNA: TGTGCCAGCTCACGGAGCGGGGGGTCCCAAGAGACCCAGTACTTC
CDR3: CASSRSGGSQETQYF

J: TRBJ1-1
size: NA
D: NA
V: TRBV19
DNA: TGTGCCAGTAATCCAGGGCTCTATGGCACTGAAGCTTTCTTT
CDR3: CASNPGLYGTEAFF